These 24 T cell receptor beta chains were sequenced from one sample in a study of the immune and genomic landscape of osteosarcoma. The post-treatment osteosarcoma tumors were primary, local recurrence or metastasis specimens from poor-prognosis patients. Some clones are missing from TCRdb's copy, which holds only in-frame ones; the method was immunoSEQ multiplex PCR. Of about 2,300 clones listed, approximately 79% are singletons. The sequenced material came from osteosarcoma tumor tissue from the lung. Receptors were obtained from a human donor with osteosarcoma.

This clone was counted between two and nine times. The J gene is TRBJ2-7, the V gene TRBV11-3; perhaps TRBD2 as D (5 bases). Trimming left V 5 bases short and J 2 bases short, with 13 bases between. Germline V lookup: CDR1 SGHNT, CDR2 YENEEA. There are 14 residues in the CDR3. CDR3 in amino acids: CASSAAEVPYEQYF. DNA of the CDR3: TGTGCCAGCAGCGCCGCGGAGGTGCCCTACGAGCAGTACTTC.

CDR3 nucleotide sequence: TGTGCCAGCAGAACAGGGGTAGGGGCCAACGTCCTGACTTTC. Translated, it gives CASRTGVGANVLTF. This chain uses TRBV6-1 with TRBJ2-6, with 7 bases fitting TRBD1. Germline CDR1 and CDR2: MNHNS and SASEGT. V lost 6 bases, J lost 4 bases, and 3 bases stayed unmatched. This CDR3 has 14 amino acids.

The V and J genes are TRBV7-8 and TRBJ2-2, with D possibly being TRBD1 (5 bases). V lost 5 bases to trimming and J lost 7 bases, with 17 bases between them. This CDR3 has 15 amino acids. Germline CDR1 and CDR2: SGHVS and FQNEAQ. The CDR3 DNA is TGTGCCAGCAGCCCGTGGGCTGGGGCCGTCGGGGAGCTGTTTTTT. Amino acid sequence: CASSPWAGAVGELFF.

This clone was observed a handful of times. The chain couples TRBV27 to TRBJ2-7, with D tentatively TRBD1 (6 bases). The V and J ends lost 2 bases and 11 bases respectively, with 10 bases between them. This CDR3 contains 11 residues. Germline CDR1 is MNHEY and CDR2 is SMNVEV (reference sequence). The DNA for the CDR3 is TGTGCCAGCAGTTTAGGGGGCGAAGAGTACTTC. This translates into CASSLGGEEYF.

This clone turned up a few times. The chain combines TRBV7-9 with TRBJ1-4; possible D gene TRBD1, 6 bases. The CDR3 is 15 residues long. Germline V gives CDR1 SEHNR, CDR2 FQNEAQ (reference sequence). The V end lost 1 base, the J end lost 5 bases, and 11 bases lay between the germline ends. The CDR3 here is CASSLVLQGNEKLFF. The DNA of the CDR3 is TGTGCCAGCAGCTTAGTTTTACAGGGAAATGAAAAACTGTTTTTT.

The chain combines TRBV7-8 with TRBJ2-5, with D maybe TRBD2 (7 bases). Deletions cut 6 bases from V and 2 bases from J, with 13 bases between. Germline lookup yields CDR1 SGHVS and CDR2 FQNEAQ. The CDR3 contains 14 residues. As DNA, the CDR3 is TGTGCCAGCAGTCTGCGGGGGACACAAGAGACCCAGTACTTC. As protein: CASSLRGTQETQYF.

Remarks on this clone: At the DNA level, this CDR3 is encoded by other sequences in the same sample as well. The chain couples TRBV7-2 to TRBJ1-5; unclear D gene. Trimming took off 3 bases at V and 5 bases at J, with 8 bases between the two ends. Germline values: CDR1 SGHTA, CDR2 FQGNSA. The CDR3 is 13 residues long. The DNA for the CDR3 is TGTGCCAGCAGCTTGTGGAGGGATCAGCCCCAGCATTTT. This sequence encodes CASSLWRDQPQHF.

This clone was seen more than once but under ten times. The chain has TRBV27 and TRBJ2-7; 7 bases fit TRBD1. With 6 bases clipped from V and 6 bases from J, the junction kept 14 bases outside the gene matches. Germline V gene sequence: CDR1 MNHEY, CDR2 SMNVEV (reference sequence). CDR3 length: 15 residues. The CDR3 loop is CASREPTGPSGEQYF. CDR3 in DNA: TGTGCCAGCAGGGAACCGACAGGGCCCTCAGGCGAGCAGTACTTC.

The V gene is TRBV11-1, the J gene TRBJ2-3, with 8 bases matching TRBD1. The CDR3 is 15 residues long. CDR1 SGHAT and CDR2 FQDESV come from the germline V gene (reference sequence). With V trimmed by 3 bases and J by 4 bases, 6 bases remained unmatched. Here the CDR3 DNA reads TGTGCCAGCAGCTTCGGACAGGGAGGAGCAGATACGCAGTATTTT. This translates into CASSFGQGGADTQYF.

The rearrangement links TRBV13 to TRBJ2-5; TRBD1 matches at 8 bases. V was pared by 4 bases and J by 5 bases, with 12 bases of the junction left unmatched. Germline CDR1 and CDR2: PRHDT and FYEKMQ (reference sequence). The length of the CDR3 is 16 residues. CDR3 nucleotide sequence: TGTGCCAGCAGCTCCACCCGCAGGGGGCCGGAGGAGACCCAGTACTTC. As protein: CASSSTRRGPEETQYF.

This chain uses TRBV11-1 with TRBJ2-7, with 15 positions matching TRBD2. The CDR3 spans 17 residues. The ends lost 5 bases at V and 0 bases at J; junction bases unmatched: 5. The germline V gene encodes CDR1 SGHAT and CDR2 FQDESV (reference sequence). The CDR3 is CASSTGLAGGRSYEQYF. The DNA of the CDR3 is TGTGCCAGCAGCACGGGACTAGCGGGGGGCCGCTCCTACGAGCAGTACTTC.

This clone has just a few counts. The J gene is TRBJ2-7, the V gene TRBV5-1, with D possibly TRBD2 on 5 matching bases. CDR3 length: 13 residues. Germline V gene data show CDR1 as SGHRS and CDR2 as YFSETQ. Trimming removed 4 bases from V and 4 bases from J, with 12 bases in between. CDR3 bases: TGCGCCAGCAGCGTTACACTAGGGTACGAGCAGTACTTC. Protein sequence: CASSVTLGYEQYF.

The chain's CDR3 is CASSFLPAIGADTQYF. CDR3 DNA sequence: TGTGCCAGCAGCTTCCTTCCCGCAATCGGGGCAGATACGCAGTATTTT. V and J are TRBV7-2 and TRBJ2-3, with D possibly matching TRBD2 (5 bases). Trimming removed 3 bases at V and 4 bases at J, with 17 bases between. The germline V gene encodes CDR1 SGHTA and CDR2 FQGNSA. There are 16 residues in the CDR3.

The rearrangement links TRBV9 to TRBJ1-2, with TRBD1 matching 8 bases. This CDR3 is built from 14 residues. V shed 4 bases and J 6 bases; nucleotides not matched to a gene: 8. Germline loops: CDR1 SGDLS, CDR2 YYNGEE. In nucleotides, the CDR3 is TGTGCCAGCAGCCCCCAAGCGACAGGGGATGGCTACACCTTC. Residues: CASSPQATGDGYTF.

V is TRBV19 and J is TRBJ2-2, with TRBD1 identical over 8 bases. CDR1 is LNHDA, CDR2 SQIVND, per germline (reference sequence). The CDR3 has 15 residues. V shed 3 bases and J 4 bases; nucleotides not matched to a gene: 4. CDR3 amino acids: CASSIWTGSTGELFF. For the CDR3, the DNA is TGTGCCAGTAGTATTTGGACAGGGAGCACCGGGGAGCTGTTTTTT. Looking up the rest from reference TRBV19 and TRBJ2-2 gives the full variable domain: DGGITQSPKYLFRKEGQNVTLSCEQNLNHDAMYWYRQDPGQGLRLIYYSQIVNDFQKGDIAEGYSVSREKKESFPLTVTSAQKNPTAFYLCASSIWTGSTGELFFGEGSRLTVL.

The CDR3 sequence: CASSPGGYSYEQYF. CDR3 nucleotide sequence: TGTGCCAGTAGCCCCGGGGGGTACTCCTACGAGCAGTACTTC. This sequence joins TRBV19 and TRBJ2-7, with 7 bases identical to TRBD2. V was pared by 6 bases and J by 0 bases, with 5 bases of the junction left unmatched. CDR3 length: 14 residues. Germline V gene lookup returns CDR1 LNHDA and CDR2 SQIVND (reference sequence). The full variable domain, its missing parts supplied by reference TRBV19 and TRBJ2-7, is DGGITQSPKYLFRKEGQNVTLSCEQNLNHDAMYWYRQDPGQGLRLIYYSQIVNDFQKGDIAEGYSVSREKKESFPLTVTSAQKNPTAFYLCASSPGGYSYEQYFGPGTRLTVT.

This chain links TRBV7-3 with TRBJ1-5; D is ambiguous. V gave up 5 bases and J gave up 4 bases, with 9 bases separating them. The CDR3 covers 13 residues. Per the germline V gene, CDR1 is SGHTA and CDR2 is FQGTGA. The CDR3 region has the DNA TGTGCCAGCAGCGTCACTAAAAATCAGCCCCAGCATTTT. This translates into CASSVTKNQPQHF.

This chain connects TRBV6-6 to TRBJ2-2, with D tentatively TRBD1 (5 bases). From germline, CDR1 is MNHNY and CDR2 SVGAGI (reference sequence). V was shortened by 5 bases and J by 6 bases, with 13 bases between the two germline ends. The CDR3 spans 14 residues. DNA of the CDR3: TGTGCCAGCAGTCCGGAACCAGGGTCCGGGGAGCTGTTTTTT. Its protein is CASSPEPGSGELFF.

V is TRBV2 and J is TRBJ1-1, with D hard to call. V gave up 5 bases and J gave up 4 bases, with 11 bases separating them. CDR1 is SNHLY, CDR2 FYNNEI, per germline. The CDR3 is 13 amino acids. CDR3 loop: CASSPREGTEAFF. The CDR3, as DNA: TGTGCCAGCAGTCCAAGGGAGGGCACTGAAGCTTTCTTT.

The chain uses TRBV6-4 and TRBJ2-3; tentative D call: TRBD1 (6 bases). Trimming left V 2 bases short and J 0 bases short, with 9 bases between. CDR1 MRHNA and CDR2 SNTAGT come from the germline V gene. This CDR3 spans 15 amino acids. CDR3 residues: CASSDGTTSTDTQYF. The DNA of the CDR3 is TGTGCCAGCAGTGACGGGACAACTAGCACAGATACGCAGTATTTT.

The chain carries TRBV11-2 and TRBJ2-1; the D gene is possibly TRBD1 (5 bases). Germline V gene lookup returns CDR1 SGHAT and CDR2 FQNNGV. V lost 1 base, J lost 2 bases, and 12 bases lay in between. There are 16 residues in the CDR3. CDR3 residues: CASSLGPGPTYNEQFF. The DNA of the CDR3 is TGTGCCAGCAGCTTAGGGCCAGGGCCGACCTACAATGAGCAGTTCTTC.

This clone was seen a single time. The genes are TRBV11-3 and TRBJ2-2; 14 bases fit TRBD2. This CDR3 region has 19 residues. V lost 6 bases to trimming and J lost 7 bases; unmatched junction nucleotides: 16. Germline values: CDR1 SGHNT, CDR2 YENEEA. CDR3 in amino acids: CASSLRGLAGGGVGGELFF. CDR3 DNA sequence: TGTGCCAGCAGTTTACGCGGACTAGCGGGGGGCGGAGTCGGCGGGGAGCTGTTTTTT.

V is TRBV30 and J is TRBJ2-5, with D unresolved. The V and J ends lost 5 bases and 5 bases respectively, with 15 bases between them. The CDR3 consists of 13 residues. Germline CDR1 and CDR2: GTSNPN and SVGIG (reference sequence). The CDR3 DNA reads TGTGCCTGGCGAGGAGTCACGGTTGAGACCCAGTACTTC. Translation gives CAWRGVTVETQYF. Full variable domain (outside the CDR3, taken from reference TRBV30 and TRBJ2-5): SQTIHQWPATLVQPVGSPLSLECTVEGTSNPNLYWYRQAAGRGLQLLFYSVGIGQISSEVPQNLSASRPQDRQFILSSKKLLLSDSGFYLCAWRGVTVETQYFGPGTRLLVL.

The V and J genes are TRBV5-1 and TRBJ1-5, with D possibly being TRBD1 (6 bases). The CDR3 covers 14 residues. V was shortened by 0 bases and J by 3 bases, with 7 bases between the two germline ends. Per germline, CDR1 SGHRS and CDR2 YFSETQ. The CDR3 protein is CASSLGQDNQPQHF. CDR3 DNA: TGCGCCAGCAGCTTGGGACAGGACAATCAGCCCCAGCATTTT.